This is a list of T cell receptor beta chains from one sample in a study of OX40 agonist ivuxolimab in advanced cancers. Libraries were prepared by immunoSEQ multiplex PCR; TCRdb keeps only in-frame clonotypes and omits some of them. Here the sample spans 98,000 or so clones, about 85% being singletons. The material sequenced was CD4+ or CD8+ T cells sorted from blood, taken in a trial of the OX40 agonist ivuxolimab. Receptor source: an adult with an advanced solid tumor such as melanoma, head and neck, liver or kidney cancer. CDR3s include the opening cysteine and the closing phenylalanine or tryptophan. A D gene is named only where the DNA matches it firmly. A row's size may be missing; if present it is once, few, many or a size class.

TRBD2,NA,TRBV27,TRBJ2-1,CASSLREAYNEQFF,TGTGCCAGCAGTTTACGGGAGGCTTACAATGAGCAGTTCTTC
NA,NA,TRBV30,TRBJ1-3,CAWRAQGIRGNTIYF,TGTGCCTGGAGGGCCCAGGGAATACGTGGAAACACCATATATTTT
TRBD2,NA,TRBV27,TRBJ2-5,CASAGRGSGQETQYF,TGTGCCAGCGCTGGGAGGGGATCGGGCCAAGAGACCCAGTACTTC
TRBD2,few,TRBV18,TRBJ2-5,CASSPMTSGEETQYF,TGTGCCAGCTCACCAATGACTAGCGGGGAAGAGACCCAGTACTTC
TRBD1,NA,TRBV29-1,TRBJ1-5,CSVSPGTGDQPQHF,TGCAGCGTATCCCCCGGGACAGGGGATCAGCCCCAGCATTTT
NA,once,TRBV18,TRBJ1-4,CASSPDGHRIHDGNEKLFF,TGTGCCAGCTCACCAGATGGGCACCGAATCCACGATGGTAATGAAAAACTGTTTTTT
NA,NA,TRBV18,TRBJ1-1,CASSPRDSQRTEAFF,TGTGCCAGCTCACCCCGGGATTCCCAGCGCACTGAAGCTTTCTTT
TRBD2,NA,TRBV18,TRBJ2-3,CASSPEGPAGVNTQYF,TGTGCCAGCTCACCAGAGGGGCCCGCGGGAGTGAATACGCAGTATTTT
NA,few,TRBV6-5,TRBJ1-6,CASSYWRDSPLHF,TGTGCCAGCAGTTACTGGCGGGATTCACCCCTCCACTTT
NA,NA,TRBV9,TRBJ2-3,CASSVVGGSDTQYF,TGTGCCAGCAGCGTAGTTGGAGGGTCAGATACGCAGTATTTT
NA,NA,TRBV10-1,TRBJ2-5,CASSGQSQETQYF,TGCGCCAGCAGTGGACAGAGCCAAGAGACCCAGTACTTC
TRBD2,NA,TRBV27,TRBJ2-5,CASSPSPLAGETQYF,TGTGCCAGCAGTCCGAGCCCACTAGCGGGGGAGACCCAGTACTTC
TRBD2,NA,TRBV18,TRBJ2-1,CASSPPGTTEQFF,TGTGCCAGCTCACCACCGGGGACTACCGAGCAGTTCTTC
NA,NA,TRBV18,TRBJ1-5,CASSPGVNQPQHF,TGTGCCAGCTCACCTGGGGTCAATCAGCCCCAGCATTTT
NA,once,TRBV6-5,TRBJ1-1,CASSYSTEMNTEAFF,TGTGCCAGCAGTTACTCGACGGAGATGAACACTGAAGCTTTCTTT
TRBD2,NA,TRBV10-3,TRBJ2-3,CAIRVAGADTQYF,TGTGCCATCAGGGTAGCGGGAGCAGATACGCAGTATTTT
NA,NA,TRBV29-1,TRBJ2-7,CSGGGRENEQYF,TGCAGCGGGGGGGGGCGGGAGAACGAGCAGTACTTC
TRBD2,NA,TRBV10-3,TRBJ2-3,CAIRPGLAASTDTQYF,TGTGCCATCAGACCGGGACTAGCGGCTAGCACAGATACGCAGTATTTT
TRBD2,NA,TRBV7-8,TRBJ2-3,CASSLAGGSLTDTQYF,TGTGCCAGCAGCTTAGCAGGCGGGAGTCTCACAGATACGCAGTATTTT
NA,NA,TRBV7-9,TRBJ2-5,CASSPLPPGETQYF,TGTGCCAGCAGCCCCCTCCCTCCTGGGGAGACCCAGTACTTC
TRBD2,NA,TRBV5-1,TRBJ2-1,CASSPTSLTSGSSNEQFF,TGCGCCAGCAGCCCGACGTCGCTTACTAGCGGGAGTTCCAATGAGCAGTTCTTC
TRBD1,NA,TRBV28,TRBJ1-3,CASSSRQGASGNTIYF,TGTGCCAGCAGTTCCCGACAGGGGGCCTCTGGAAACACCATATATTTT
NA,NA,TRBV2,TRBJ1-2,CASRQGAGVGYTF,TGTGCCAGCAGGCAAGGGGCAGGGGTCGGCTACACCTTC
TRBD1,NA,TRBV2,TRBJ1-2,CASSSQGIYGYTF,TGTGCCAGCAGTTCACAGGGGATCTATGGCTACACCTTC
TRBD1,NA,TRBV7-2,TRBJ1-3,CASSPPGAGGGNTIYF,TGTGCCAGCAGCCCACCAGGGGCAGGGGGCGGAAACACCATATATTTT
TRBD1,NA,TRBV5-4,TRBJ1-1,CASSWIDRGEAFF,TGTGCCAGCAGCTGGATCGACAGGGGAGAAGCTTTCTTT
NA,NA,TRBV7-2,TRBJ2-5,CASGQGGTQYF,TGTGCCAGCGGGCAGGGGGGGACCCAGTACTTC
NA,NA,TRBV5-1,TRBJ1-1,CASTETGPNTEAFF,TGCGCCAGCACCGAAACCGGTCCGAACACTGAAGCTTTCTTT
NA,NA,TRBV5-5,TRBJ1-5,CASSLEWTLLSNQPQHF,TGTGCCAGCAGCTTGGAATGGACCCTCCTTAGCAATCAGCCCCAGCATTTT
NA,NA,TRBV14,TRBJ1-3,CASSQPPGAGNTIYF,TGTGCCAGCAGCCAACCCCCCGGAGCTGGAAACACCATATATTTT
TRBD1,NA,TRBV5-6,TRBJ1-4,CASSPGQVATNEKLFF,TGTGCCAGCAGCCCGGGACAGGTTGCAACTAATGAAAAACTGTTTTTT
TRBD1,NA,TRBV19,TRBJ1-5,CASSGTGGQPQHF,TGTGCCAGTAGCGGGACAGGGGGACAGCCCCAGCATTTT
NA,NA,TRBV29-1,TRBJ1-2,CSVYIGTNYGYTF,TGCAGCGTTTACATCGGAACTAACTATGGCTACACCTTC
TRBD2,NA,TRBV2,TRBJ2-3,CASRIDRLAGSTDTQYF,TGTGCCAGCAGGATAGACCGACTAGCGGGGTCCACAGATACGCAGTATTTT
NA,NA,TRBV21-1,TRBJ1-1,CASPRRSISQKNTEAFF,TGTGCCAGCCCCCGCAGGAGTATTTCACAAAAGAACACTGAAGCTTTCTTT
TRBD1,NA,TRBV2,TRBJ2-7,CASRAGTDYEQYF,TGTGCCAGCAGGGCCGGGACAGACTACGAGCAGTACTTC
NA,NA,TRBV30,TRBJ2-1,CAWSGGTAIKEQFF,TGTGCCTGGAGTGGCGGGACTGCGATAAAGGAGCAGTTCTTC
NA,NA,TRBV7-2,TRBJ1-2,CASSYRVPINYGYTF,TGTGCCAGCAGTTACAGGGTTCCTATTAACTATGGCTACACCTTC
NA,NA,TRBV28,TRBJ2-3,CASSPEGRVLADTQYF,TGTGCCAGCAGTCCCGAGGGACGTGTTTTAGCAGATACGCAGTATTTT
TRBD2,NA,TRBV5-1,TRBJ2-7,CASSTQPTPGGEQYF,TGCGCCAGCAGCACACAACCGACACCGGGGGGTGAGCAGTACTTC
NA,NA,TRBV29-1,TRBJ2-5,CSVYSLYGDQETQYF,TGCAGCGTTTATAGCCTATATGGGGACCAAGAGACCCAGTACTTC
TRBD1,NA,TRBV5-1,TRBJ2-6,CASSARQGAGANVLTF,TGCGCCAGCAGCGCTCGGCAGGGGGCCGGGGCCAACGTCCTGACTTTC
NA,NA,TRBV5-8,TRBJ2-7,CASSLLAREGKQYF,TGTGCCAGCAGCTTGTTGGCTAGAGAGGGTAAGCAGTACTTC
NA,NA,TRBV18,TRBJ1-1,CASSPSGDTEAFF,TGTGCCAGCTCCCCCTCGGGGGACACTGAAGCTTTCTTT
NA,NA,TRBV6-5,TRBJ1-4,CASSLQGTTNEKLFF,TGTGCCAGCAGCCTTCAGGGCACTACTAATGAAAAACTGTTTTTT
NA,NA,TRBV14,TRBJ2-5,CASSQGGGGETQYF,TGTGCCAGCAGCCAAGGAGGTGGTGGAGAGACCCAGTACTTC
NA,NA,TRBV12-5,TRBJ2-3,CASARDLGTDTQYF,TGTGCTAGTGCCCGAGACTTGGGCACAGATACGCAGTATTTT
NA,NA,TRBV6-5,TRBJ1-1,CASSYLSSAGPTEAFF,TGTGCCAGCAGTTACCTTTCCTCGGCTGGGCCCACTGAAGCTTTCTTT
NA,NA,TRBV6-6,TRBJ1-1,CASQGAFF,TGTGCCAGCCAAGGAGCTTTCTTT
NA,NA,TRBV6-5,TRBJ2-5,CASSYTIRETQYF,TGTGCCAGCAGTTACACAATTCGAGAGACCCAGTACTTC
NA,NA,TRBV19,TRBJ1-1,CASKGDTEAFF,TGTGCCAGTAAGGGAGACACTGAAGCTTTCTTT
NA,NA,TRBV19,TRBJ2-5,CASSIGAVWQETQYF,TGTGCCAGTAGTATAGGCGCAGTGTGGCAAGAGACCCAGTACTTC
NA,NA,TRBV5-4,TRBJ1-4,CASSSGSDNNEKLFF,TGTGCCAGCAGCTCCGGATCCGATAATAATGAAAAACTGTTTTTT
TRBD2,NA,TRBV18,TRBJ2-1,CASSPQPSGRRAYNEQFF,TGTGCCAGCTCACCACAGCCTAGCGGGAGGCGCGCCTACAATGAGCAGTTCTTC
TRBD1,NA,TRBV6-5,TRBJ2-7,CASSIQGSRYEQYF,TGTGCCAGCAGTATACAGGGGTCGCGATACGAGCAGTACTTC